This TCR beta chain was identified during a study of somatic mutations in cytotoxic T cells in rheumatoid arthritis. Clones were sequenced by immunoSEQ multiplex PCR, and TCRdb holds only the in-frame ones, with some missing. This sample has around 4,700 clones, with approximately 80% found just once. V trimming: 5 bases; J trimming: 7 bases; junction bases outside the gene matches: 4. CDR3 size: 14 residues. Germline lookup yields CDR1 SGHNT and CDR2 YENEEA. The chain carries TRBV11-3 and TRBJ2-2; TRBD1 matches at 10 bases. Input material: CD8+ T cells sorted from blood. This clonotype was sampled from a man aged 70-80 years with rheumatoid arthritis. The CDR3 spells CASSGTGAGGELFF. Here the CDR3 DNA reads TGTGCCAGCAGCGGGACAGGGGCCGGCGGGGAGCTGTTTTTT. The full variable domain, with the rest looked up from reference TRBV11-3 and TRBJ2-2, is EAGVVQSPRYKIIEKKQPVAFWCNPISGHNTLYWYLQNLGQGPELLIRYENEEAVDDSQLPKDRFSAERLKGVDSTLKIQPAELGDSAVYLCASSGTGAGGELFFGEGSRLTVL.